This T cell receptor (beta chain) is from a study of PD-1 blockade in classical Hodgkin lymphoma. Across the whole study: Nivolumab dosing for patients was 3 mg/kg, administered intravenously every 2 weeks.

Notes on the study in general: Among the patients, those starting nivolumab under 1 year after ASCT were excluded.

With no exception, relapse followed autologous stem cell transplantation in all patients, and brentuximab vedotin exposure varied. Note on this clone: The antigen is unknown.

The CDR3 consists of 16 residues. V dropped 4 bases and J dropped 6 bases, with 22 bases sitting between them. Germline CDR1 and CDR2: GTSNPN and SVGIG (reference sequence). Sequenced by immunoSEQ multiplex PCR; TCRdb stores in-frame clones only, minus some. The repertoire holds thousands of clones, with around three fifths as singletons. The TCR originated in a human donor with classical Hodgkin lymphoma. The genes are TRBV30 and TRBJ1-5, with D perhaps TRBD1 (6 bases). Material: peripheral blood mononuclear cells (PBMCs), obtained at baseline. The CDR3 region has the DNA TGTGCCTGGACCCCTCTGTCCAGGGGAGATGGTCAGCCCCAGCATTTT. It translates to CAWTPLSRGDGQPQHF. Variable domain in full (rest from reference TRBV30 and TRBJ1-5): SQTIHQWPATLVQPVGSPLSLECTVEGTSNPNLYWYRQAAGRGLQLLFYSVGIGQISSEVPQNLSASRPQDRQFILSSKKLLLSDSGFYLCAWTPLSRGDGQPQHFGDGTRLSIL.